Included here is one T cell receptor (beta chain) sequence, with context. This CDR3 spans 13 amino acids. Germline CDR1 is SGHTA and CDR2 is FQGTGA. Trimming cost V 1 base and J 8 bases, with 10 bases left between them. Assay: immunoSEQ multiplex PCR; the TCRdb copy retains only in-frame clones and omits some. The data contain 100,000 to 150,000 clones, about 89% of them singletons. This sample was included in a study of blood T cell repertoires in COVID-19. Sample: peripheral blood. The sequence was obtained from a woman in her 70s with COVID-19, enrolled during active disease. The J gene is TRBJ2-3, the V gene TRBV7-3; D not certain. The CDR3 reads CASSLKTTGTQYF. CDR3 bases: TGTGCCAGCAGCTTAAAGACCACGGGTACGCAGTATTTT.